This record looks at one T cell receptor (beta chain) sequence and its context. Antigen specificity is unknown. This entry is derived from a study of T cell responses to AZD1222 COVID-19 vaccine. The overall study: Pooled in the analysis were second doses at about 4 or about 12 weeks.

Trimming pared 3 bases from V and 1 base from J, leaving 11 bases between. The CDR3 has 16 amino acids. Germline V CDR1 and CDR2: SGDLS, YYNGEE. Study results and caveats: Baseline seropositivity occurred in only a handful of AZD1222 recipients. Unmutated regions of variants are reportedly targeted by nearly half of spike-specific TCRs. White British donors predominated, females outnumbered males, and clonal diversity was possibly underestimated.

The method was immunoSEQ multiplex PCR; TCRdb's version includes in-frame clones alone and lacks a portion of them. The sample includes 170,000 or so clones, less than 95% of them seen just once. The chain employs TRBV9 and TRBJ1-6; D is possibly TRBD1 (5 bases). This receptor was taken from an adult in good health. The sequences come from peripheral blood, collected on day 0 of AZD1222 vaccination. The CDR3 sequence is CASSADGASYNSPLHF. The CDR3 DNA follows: TGTGCCAGCAGCGCAGACGGGGCTTCCTATAATTCACCCCTCCACTTT.